This is a list of T cell receptor beta chains from one sample in a study of cytomegalovirus exposure and HLA in healthy donors. The method was immunoSEQ multiplex PCR; TCRdb's version includes in-frame clones alone and lacks a portion of them. The table records about 78,000 clones, approximately 72% of them present only once. Sequences were obtained from PBMCs. These receptors all stem from a middle-aged woman in good health and CMV-seropositive. The CDR3 runs from the conserved cysteine through the conserved F or W. The D gene is left open where the match is weak. Rows give clone size only sometimes, using once, few, many, or a class for an expanded clone.

abundance,j_gene,v_gene,d_gene,CDR3aa,CDR3nt
once,TRBJ2-7,TRBV5-4,.,CASSLGQGRSYEQYF,TGTGCCAGCAGCTTGGGGCAGGGTCGGTCCTACGAGCAGTACTTC
.,TRBJ1-4,TRBV7-8,.,CASREGATNEKLFF,TGTGCCAGCCGAGAGGGTGCAACTAATGAAAAACTGTTTTTT
.,TRBJ2-5,TRBV6-1,.,CASSGLGGGVGQETQYF,TGTGCCAGCAGTGGCCTGGGGGGGGGCGTAGGGCAAGAGACCCAGTACTTC
few,TRBJ2-7,TRBV7-6,.,CASSLGQDPYEQYF,TGTGCCAGCAGCTTAGGACAGGACCCCTACGAGCAGTACTTC
.,TRBJ1-2,TRBV19,TRBD1,CASRGQGRDGYTF,TGTGCCAGTAGGGGACAGGGGAGAGATGGCTACACCTTC
.,TRBJ1-1,TRBV30,.,CAWSVQGNTEAFF,TGTGCCTGGAGTGTACAGGGAAACACTGAAGCTTTCTTT
.,TRBJ2-7,TRBV6-4,.,CASRGAGVGEQYF,TGTGCCAGCAGGGGGGCGGGGGTAGGAGAGCAGTACTTC
.,TRBJ2-1,TRBV2,.,CASSEGHPSSYNEQFF,TGTGCCAGCAGTGAGGGACACCCGAGCTCCTACAATGAGCAGTTCTTC
.,TRBJ2-3,TRBV6-6,TRBD2,CASTRGGAPDTQYF,TGTGCCAGCACCCGCGGGGGGGCTCCAGATACGCAGTATTTT
few,TRBJ1-4,TRBV4-2,TRBD1,CASSSQGAANEKLFF,TGTGCCAGCAGCTCCCAGGGGGCGGCTAATGAAAAACTGTTTTTT
once,TRBJ1-1,TRBV2,TRBD1,CASSGQGQNTEAFF,TGTGCCAGCAGTGGACAGGGGCAGAACACTGAAGCTTTCTTT
.,TRBJ2-1,TRBV18,.,CASSPSQSYNEQFF,TGTGCCAGCTCACCTTCCCAGTCCTACAATGAGCAGTTCTTC
.,TRBJ2-3,TRBV5-1,TRBD2,CASRVGQAGLTDTQYF,TGCGCCAGCCGAGTGGGGCAAGCGGGACTCACAGATACGCAGTATTTT
.,TRBJ2-1,TRBV7-2,TRBD2,CASSLVAGASYNEQFF,TGTGCCAGCAGCTTGGTAGCGGGGGCCTCCTACAATGAGCAGTTCTTC
.,TRBJ2-1,TRBV5-1,.,CASSLSQGRPYNEQFF,TGCGCCAGCAGCTTGAGTCAAGGGAGGCCCTACAATGAGCAGTTCTTC
few,TRBJ2-7,TRBV18,.,CASSPPSSSGQYF,TGTGCCAGCTCACCGCCTAGTTCCTCGGGGCAGTACTTC
few,TRBJ1-1,TRBV7-2,TRBD1,CASSPDRGLGPEAFF,TGTGCCAGCAGCCCTGACAGGGGGCTAGGGCCTGAAGCTTTCTTT
.,TRBJ1-6,TRBV28,TRBD1,CASSFRDRKFNHF,TGTGCCAGCAGTTTCCGGGACAGGAAATTCAACCACTTT
.,TRBJ1-4,TRBV27,.,CASSLRLGRDNEKLFF,TGTGCCAGCAGTTTAAGGCTGGGGCGCGATAATGAAAAACTGTTTTTT
.,TRBJ1-6,TRBV4-3,.,CASSSGVMRNNSPLHF,TGCGCCAGCAGCTCAGGGGTGATGAGAAATAATTCACCCCTCCACTTT
.,TRBJ2-2,TRBV7-9,.,CASNKRVLTGELFF,TGTGCCAGCAACAAGCGGGTACTGACCGGGGAGCTGTTTTTT
.,TRBJ2-7,TRBV28,TRBD2,CASSLGGVEEQYF,TGTGCCAGCAGTTTAGGGGGGGTGGAGGAGCAGTACTTC
.,TRBJ1-1,TRBV27,.,CASRPGGFGTEAFF,TGTGCCAGCCGCCCCGGAGGGTTCGGGACTGAAGCTTTCTTT
.,TRBJ1-5,TRBV7-9,TRBD1,CASSSGQGAYSNQPQHF,TGTGCCAGCAGCTCCGGACAGGGGGCCTACAGCAATCAGCCCCAGCATTTT
.,TRBJ2-5,TRBV25-1,TRBD1,CASSDDRGRETQYF,TGTGCCAGCAGTGATGACAGGGGGCGAGAGACCCAGTACTTC
.,TRBJ1-5,TRBV19,TRBD1,CASSGTGGNQPQHF,TGTGCCAGTTCCGGGACAGGGGGCAATCAGCCCCAGCATTTT
.,TRBJ1-1,TRBV5-5,.,CASSLQIMNTEAFF,TGTGCCAGCAGCCTCCAGATCATGAACACTGAAGCTTTCTTT
.,TRBJ2-2,TRBV29-1,TRBD1,CSARPGGGTGELFF,TGCAGCGCCAGGCCAGGGGGTGGCACCGGGGAGCTGTTTTTT
.,TRBJ1-2,TRBV5-6,.,CASEGQIPNYGYTF,TGTGCCAGCGAAGGACAGATCCCTAACTATGGCTACACCTTC
.,TRBJ1-3,TRBV7-6,TRBD1,CASSPGTASGNTIYF,TGTGCCAGCAGCCCAGGGACAGCCTCTGGAAACACCATATATTTT
.,TRBJ1-2,TRBV7-9,TRBD1,CASSLGRGTGDGYTF,TGTGCCAGCAGCCTAGGTCGGGGGACAGGGGATGGCTACACCTTC
few,TRBJ1-2,TRBV5-1,TRBD1,CASSLSRDRTYGYTF,TGCGCCAGCAGCCTAAGCCGGGACAGAACCTATGGCTACACCTTC
.,TRBJ1-6,TRBV29-1,TRBD1,CSVADRAGNSPLHF,TGCAGCGTTGCGGACAGGGCAGGAAATTCACCCCTCCACTTT
.,TRBJ2-1,TRBV7-9,.,CASSLGSGSPGTEQFF,TGTGCCAGCAGCTTAGGTTCCGGCTCCCCAGGCACTGAGCAGTTCTTC
.,TRBJ2-1,TRBV13,TRBD2,CASSALAGGPFNEQFF,TGTGCCAGCAGCGCACTAGCGGGGGGGCCCTTCAATGAGCAGTTCTTC
.,TRBJ2-7,TRBV7-2,TRBD1,CASSFYRDRAVGSYEQYF,TGTGCCAGCAGCTTTTACCGGGACAGGGCTGTTGGGAGCTACGAGCAGTACTTC
.,TRBJ1-2,TRBV19,TRBD1,CASNRGQGISSGGYTF,TGTGCCAGTAATAGGGGACAGGGAATATCATCGGGAGGCTACACCTTC
.,TRBJ2-3,TRBV7-2,.,CASSLDNFVNTQYF,TGTGCCAGCAGCTTAGACAATTTTGTAAATACGCAGTATTTT
.,TRBJ2-2,TRBV9,.,CASSVVGGAGELFF,TGTGCCAGCAGCGTAGTGGGAGGCGCCGGGGAGCTGTTTTTT
few,TRBJ1-2,TRBV4-1,.,CASSQRFSGGNYGYTF,TGCGCCAGCAGCCAAAGGTTTTCTGGAGGAAACTATGGCTACACCTTC
.,TRBJ1-5,TRBV15,.,CATSRAPGVGQPQHF,TGTGCCACCAGCAGAGCTCCGGGGGTAGGTCAGCCCCAGCATTTT
once,TRBJ2-7,TRBV5-8,TRBD1,CASSGDRGRNEQYF,TGTGCCAGCAGCGGGGACAGGGGAAGGAACGAGCAGTACTTC
.,TRBJ2-2,TRBV5-1,TRBD1,CASNDKVGQSNTGELFF,TGCGCCAGCAACGATAAAGTGGGACAGTCGAACACCGGGGAGCTGTTTTTT
.,TRBJ2-3,TRBV27,TRBD1,CASSSRDRGTDTQYF,TGTGCCAGCAGTTCCCGGGACAGAGGCACAGATACGCAGTATTTT
few,TRBJ1-1,TRBV10-3,.,CAISVNRNTEAFF,TGTGCCATCAGTGTGAACAGGAACACTGAAGCTTTCTTT